The present T cell receptor beta chain was sequenced within a study of T cell responses to AZD1222 COVID-19 vaccine. Study results and caveats: Vaccine-related CD4 TCRs covered spike, predominating at 160-218 and 743-854. Only six or seven AZD1222 recipients tested seropositive at baseline. Clonal diversity may have been underestimated, and the donors were mostly white British, with more females than males. Every sample of the repertoires postdated the peak T cell response.

The CDR3 extends over 14 amino acids. V was shortened by 6 bases and J by 0 bases, with 11 bases between the two germline ends. The germline V gene has CDR1 LNHDA and CDR2 SQIVND (reference sequence). This clone has more than one count but fewer than ten. Antigen unknown. Clones were sequenced by immunoSEQ multiplex PCR, and TCRdb holds only the in-frame ones, with some missing. The table includes around 140,000 clones, 93% detected once. Sequencing used peripheral blood, obtained on day 0 of AZD1222 vaccination. The chain is built from TRBV19 and TRBJ1-1, with no clear D. This clonotype originated in an adult in good health. The CDR3 region is CASRVLTLNTEAFF. In DNA, the CDR3 is TGTGCCAGTAGAGTTCTAACGTTGAACACTGAAGCTTTCTTT.